Included here is one T cell receptor (beta chain) sequence, with context. In the authors' methods: Estimates of nucleated cell counts were drawn from the amplification of reference gene primers. This table comes from immunoSEQ multiplex PCR, and its TCRdb copy is limited to in-frame clones, with some not included. The DNA was the basis for D and trimming; V, J and clone size are from that table. The sample contains around 400,000 clones, about 88% of which appear only once. Cohorts were based on clinical histories the participants reported. Before they entered the study, exposed participants had met a COVID-19 case within 2 weeks. This sample stems from a study of blood T cell repertoires in COVID-19. The germline gives CDR1 DFQATT, CDR2 SNEGSKA (reference sequence). Trimming took 3 bases from V and 4 from J, leaving 6 bases between them. The CDR3 spans 11 residues.

V usage is TRBV20-1 and J usage is TRBJ2-5; maybe TRBD1 (5 bases). This sequence originates from a young woman who had been exposed to COVID-19. The sample comprised PBMCs or T cells enriched from blood (not recorded which). The CDR3 bases are TGCAGTGCTAGGGGGCTAGAGACCCAGTACTTC. Amino acids: CSARGLETQYF.